This is a list of T cell receptor beta chains from one sample in a study of cytomegalovirus exposure and HLA in healthy donors. The repertoire was sequenced with immunoSEQ multiplex PCR; TCRdb's copy has only in-frame clones and lacks some. This table holds roughly 130,000 clones, 80% found once. Specimen: PBMCs. These receptors were collected from a male donor in good health and CMV-seronegative. Both conserved end residues are part of each CDR3. The order of the fields is V gene, clone size, J gene, D gene, CDR3 DNA, CDR3 protein. A D gene is named only where the DNA matches it firmly. Clone size appears in some rows only: once, few, many, or a class for an expanded clone.

V gene: TRBV2
clone size: NA
J gene: TRBJ2-3
D gene: NA
CDR3 DNA: TGTGCCAGCACGGATTGGGGGCAGGGGACAGATACGCAGTATTTT
CDR3 protein: CASTDWGQGTDTQYF

V gene: TRBV7-2
clone size: NA
J gene: TRBJ2-1
D gene: NA
CDR3 DNA: TGTGCCAGCAGCTTAGACAGTAGCTCCTACAATGAGCAGTTCTTC
CDR3 protein: CASSLDSSSYNEQFF

V gene: TRBV11-2
clone size: NA
J gene: TRBJ2-7
D gene: TRBD1
CDR3 DNA: TGTGCCAGCAGAGGGGACAGGGTGGTATACGAGCAGTACTTC
CDR3 protein: CASRGDRVVYEQYF

V gene: TRBV6-4
clone size: NA
J gene: TRBJ2-1
D gene: TRBD1
CDR3 DNA: TGTGCCAGCAGTGAAGGGACAGGGGAATACAATGAGCAGTTCTTC
CDR3 protein: CASSEGTGEYNEQFF

V gene: TRBV27
clone size: NA
J gene: TRBJ2-7
D gene: TRBD1
CDR3 DNA: TGTGCCAGCAGTTTACGGGACAGGGGTCTCTACGAGCAGTACTTC
CDR3 protein: CASSLRDRGLYEQYF

V gene: TRBV27
clone size: NA
J gene: TRBJ2-5
D gene: NA
CDR3 DNA: TGTGCCAGCCAGCGGCACGAGGAAGGGACCCAGTACTTC
CDR3 protein: CASQRHEEGTQYF

V gene: TRBV28
clone size: NA
J gene: TRBJ1-4
D gene: NA
CDR3 DNA: TGTGCCAGCAGCCCCTCCCCTAGGGGAAAACTGTTTTTT
CDR3 protein: CASSPSPRGKLFF

V gene: TRBV2
clone size: NA
J gene: TRBJ2-2
D gene: TRBD1
CDR3 DNA: TGTGCCAGCAGCATGGGACAGGGTATCCCCGGGGAGCTGTTTTTT
CDR3 protein: CASSMGQGIPGELFF

V gene: TRBV30
clone size: once
J gene: TRBJ1-4
D gene: NA
CDR3 DNA: TGTGCCTGGAGTGTACGGGGAGAAAAACTGTTTTTT
CDR3 protein: CAWSVRGEKLFF

V gene: TRBV2
clone size: NA
J gene: TRBJ1-4
D gene: NA
CDR3 DNA: TGTGCCAGCAGTGGGACGAGACAGGCGGTTTATGAAAAACTGTTTTTT
CDR3 protein: CASSGTRQAVYEKLFF

V gene: TRBV28
clone size: NA
J gene: TRBJ1-2
D gene: NA
CDR3 DNA: TGTGCCAGCAGAGAAGATCCAGCTAACTATGGCTACACCTTC
CDR3 protein: CASREDPANYGYTF

V gene: TRBV23-1
clone size: NA
J gene: TRBJ1-2
D gene: TRBD1
CDR3 DNA: TGCGCCAGCAGTCACCCTCCCAGAGACAGGGTGGACTATGGCTACACCTTC
CDR3 protein: CASSHPPRDRVDYGYTF

V gene: TRBV6-4
clone size: few
J gene: TRBJ2-3
D gene: TRBD1
CDR3 DNA: TGTGCCAGCAGTGCGGGACAGTCCACAGATACGCAGTATTTT
CDR3 protein: CASSAGQSTDTQYF

V gene: TRBV28
clone size: few
J gene: TRBJ2-3
D gene: TRBD2
CDR3 DNA: TGTGCCAGCAGGCGGGGGGGCAGCACAGATACGCAGTATTTT
CDR3 protein: CASRRGGSTDTQYF

V gene: TRBV9
clone size: NA
J gene: TRBJ2-5
D gene: NA
CDR3 DNA: TGTGCCAGCAGGGGGGGAATTGGGGAGACCCAGTACTTC
CDR3 protein: CASRGGIGETQYF

V gene: TRBV28
clone size: NA
J gene: TRBJ2-3
D gene: TRBD1
CDR3 DNA: TGTGCCAGCAGTTTTAACGGACAGGGGGGAGATACGCAGTATTTT
CDR3 protein: CASSFNGQGGDTQYF

V gene: TRBV27
clone size: NA
J gene: TRBJ2-7
D gene: TRBD2
CDR3 DNA: TGTGCCAGCAAGGGCGGGGGGAAGTACGAGCAGTACTTC
CDR3 protein: CASKGGGKYEQYF

V gene: TRBV5-5
clone size: few
J gene: TRBJ1-1
D gene: TRBD1
CDR3 DNA: TGTGCCAGCAGCGTACTACCGGGACAGGGGGCGAGCGGCACTGAAGCTTTCTTT
CDR3 protein: CASSVLPGQGASGTEAFF

V gene: TRBV29-1
clone size: once
J gene: TRBJ1-2
D gene: NA
CDR3 DNA: TGCAGCGCCCTAAGGGGGTTAGGCTATGGCTACACCTTC
CDR3 protein: CSALRGLGYGYTF

V gene: TRBV18
clone size: few
J gene: TRBJ1-4
D gene: TRBD1
CDR3 DNA: TGTGCCAGCTCCCCATTCACAGGGGCGGATAATGAAAAACTGTTTTTT
CDR3 protein: CASSPFTGADNEKLFF

V gene: TRBV5-4
clone size: NA
J gene: TRBJ2-3
D gene: NA
CDR3 DNA: TGTGCCAGCAGCTTGCCCGCAGATACGCAGTATTTT
CDR3 protein: CASSLPADTQYF

V gene: TRBV6-5
clone size: NA
J gene: TRBJ2-7
D gene: TRBD1
CDR3 DNA: TGTGCCAGCACCCCACCGGGACAGGGCTACGAGCAGTACTTC
CDR3 protein: CASTPPGQGYEQYF

V gene: TRBV11-2
clone size: NA
J gene: TRBJ2-1
D gene: NA
CDR3 DNA: TGTGCCAGCAGCCAACTCAAAGCGGAAAGCTCCTACAATGAGCAGTTCTTC
CDR3 protein: CASSQLKAESSYNEQFF